Shown below are 18 T cell receptor beta chains from a single sample sequenced in a study of Graves' ophthalmopathy and Graves' hyperthyroidism. RNA transcripts were the template, and TCR beta CDR3 regions were amplified from them. Second-round multiplex PCR came after a first-round RT-PCR that employed HTBI primers. TCRdb used MiXCR to reprocess the multiplex PCR reads, holding one entry per CDR3 protein. Of some 370,000 distinct CDR3 sequences listed, approximately 18% are singletons. The sample consisted of peripheral blood. The receptors originated from an adult woman with stable Graves' hyperthyroidism.

This clonotype occurred once. This sequence joins TRBV7-2 and TRBJ1-1; TRBD1 is a possible D gene (5 bases). The germline V and J ends were trimmed by 4 bases and 3 bases, with 12 bases remaining between them. CDR3 length: 14 amino acids. The germline V gene has CDR1 SGHTA and CDR2 FQGNSA. CDR3 in amino acids: CASSSQKGYTEAFF. The DNA for the CDR3 is TGTGCCAGCAGCTCTCAAAAGGGGTACACTGAAGCTTTCTTT. Full variable domain (rest looked up from reference TRBV7-2 and TRBJ1-1): GAGVSQSPSNKVTEKGKDVELRCDPISGHTALYWYRQSLGQGLEFLIYFQGNSAPDKSGLPSDRFSAERTGGSVSTLTIQRTQQEDSAVYLCASSSQKGYTEAFFGQGTRLTVV.

This clonotype was counted many times. The rearrangement uses TRBV20-1 and TRBJ1-1; 8 nucleotides align to TRBD1. This CDR3 spans 14 amino acids. The V gene's germline CDR1 is DFQATT and CDR2 SNEGSKA (reference sequence). V was clipped by 7 bases and J by 5 bases; unmatched bases: 12. For the CDR3, the DNA is TGCAGTGGTAAGCAGGGGGCGAAGATGACTGAAGCTTTCTTT. It translates to CSGKQGAKMTEAFF.

In its sample, this clonotype was seen many times. The chain has TRBV2 and TRBJ1-2, with 7 bases aligning to TRBD1. V lost 7 bases, J lost 6 bases, and 8 bases stayed unmatched. The CDR3 loop spans 13 amino acids. Germline V lookup: CDR1 SNHLY, CDR2 FYNNEI. CDR3 bases: TGTGCCAGCATGACGGGACAGATCAATGGCTACACCTTC. Encoded protein: CASMTGQINGYTF.

This clonotype was detected ten times or more. V and J are TRBV9 and TRBJ1-3; D is perhaps TRBD1 (6 bases). Between the trimmed V and J ends, which lost 3 bases and 0 bases, there was a span of 13 bases. The CDR3 is made up of 16 amino acids. Looked up from germline, CDR1 is SGDLS and CDR2 is YYNGEE. CDR3 in DNA: TGTGCCAGCAGCGCAAGTACAGGGTTCTCTGGAAACACCATATATTTT. This gives the protein CASSASTGFSGNTIYF.

This clonotype was seen a few times. This chain links TRBV5-5 with TRBJ2-5; D may be TRBD2 (6 bases). The germline CDR1 and CDR2 sequences are SGHKS and YYEKEE (reference sequence). V was pared by 2 bases and J by 5 bases, with 13 bases between. CDR3 length equals 14 residues. CDR3 sequence reads: CASSFGLREETQYF. The CDR3 DNA sequence: TGTGCCAGCAGCTTCGGACTAAGAGAGGAGACCCAGTACTTC.

A remark on this clonotype: It is likely a read error, because the conserved phenylalanine at the end of the CDR3 is missing. V gene TRBV12-3 or TRBV12-4 combines with J gene TRBJ1-5; D remains ambiguous. This CDR3 region has 14 residues. V was clipped by 7 bases and J by 7 bases, with 17 bases between them. The CDR3 DNA is TGTGCCAGCAAATCGTCCGGACCGGGGCAGCCCCAGCATGTT. Protein: CASKSSGPGQPQHV.

This sequence joins TRBV12-3 or TRBV12-4 and TRBJ1-1, with D possibly being TRBD1 (5 bases). This CDR3 contains 15 residues. Trimming cost V 6 bases and J 2 bases, with 16 bases left between them. In DNA, the CDR3 is TGTGCCAGCAGCCCAGCGGTGACAGCTAACACTGAAGCTTTCTTT. The encoded protein is CASSPAVTANTEAFF.

The rearrangement uses TRBV5-1 and TRBJ1-3, with D unclear. Between the trimmed V and J ends, which lost 4 bases and 0 bases, there was a span of 11 bases. The CDR3 covers 15 residues. Germline V gene data show CDR1 as SGHRS and CDR2 as YFSETQ. For the CDR3, the DNA is TGCGCCAGCAGCGCGGGAGATCTCTCTGGAAACACCATATATTTT. It codes for CASSAGDLSGNTIYF.

This clonotype was found many times. The J gene is TRBJ2-2, the V gene TRBV5-1, with 7 bases identical to TRBD2. Germline CDR1 is SGHRS and CDR2 is YFSETQ. The CDR3 covers 14 residues. V trimming: 2 bases; J trimming: 3 bases; junction bases outside the gene matches: 1. The CDR3 sequence: CASSFREDTGELFF. CDR3 DNA sequence: TGCGCCAGCAGCTTCCGGGAGGACACCGGGGAGCTGTTTTTT. Variable domain in full (rest from reference TRBV5-1 and TRBJ2-2): KAGVTQTPRYLIKTRGQQVTLSCSPISGHRSVSWYQQTPGQGLQFLFEYFSETQRNKGNFPGRFSGRQFSNSRSEMNVSTLELGDSALYLCASSFREDTGELFFGEGSRLTVL.

The CDR3, as DNA: TGTGCCAGCAGTGAAAGGTGGACCTACGAGCAGTACTTC. Protein sequence: CASSERWTYEQYF. The genes are TRBV6-1 and TRBJ2-7; D is uncertain. V was shortened by 2 bases and J by 2 bases, with 7 bases between the two germline ends. This CDR3 has 13 residues. Germline CDR1 and CDR2: MNHNS and SASEGT.

This clonotype showed up many times. The genes are TRBV6-5 and TRBJ2-7, with TRBD1 identical over 9 bases. This CDR3 is 15 amino acids long. Germline-derived CDR1 and CDR2 are MNHEY and SVGAGI. V dropped 2 bases and J dropped 5; count of bases not matched to a gene: 7. CDR3 region: CASSYGNRGQDEQYF. CDR3 DNA: TGTGCCAGCAGTTACGGGAACAGGGGGCAGGACGAGCAGTACTTC.

Many counts were recorded for this clonotype. This chain uses TRBV9 with TRBJ1-2, with D possibly TRBD1 on 6 matching bases. The length of the CDR3 is 13 residues. Germline V CDR1 and CDR2: SGDLS, YYNGEE. V lost 3 bases and J lost 4, with 10 bases in between. The CDR3 is CASSETGFYGYTF. The CDR3 nucleotides are TGTGCCAGCAGCGAAACAGGGTTCTATGGCTACACCTTC.

Notes on this clonotype: This may be a read error, as it is one base from a much larger clone. The rearrangement links TRBV19 to TRBJ2-7; no firm D call. This CDR3 contains 14 residues. Trimming pared 5 bases from V and 3 bases from J, leaving 14 bases between. Per the germline V gene, CDR1 is LNHDA and CDR2 is SQIVND (reference sequence). The CDR3 protein is CASSARIGFYEQYF. CDR3 DNA: TGTGCCAGTAGTGCCCGGATCGGATTCTACGAGCAGTACTTC.

In its sample, this clonotype was seen many times. The V gene is TRBV29-1, the J gene TRBJ2-5; D is uncertain. V dropped 2 bases and J dropped 1 base, with 14 bases sitting between them. CDR1 is SQVTM and CDR2 is ANQGSEA in the germline V gene. The CDR3 runs to 15 residues. The CDR3 sequence is CSVEPHLRRQETQYF. The CDR3 DNA reads TGCAGCGTTGAACCGCATTTAAGGCGCCAAGAGACCCAGTACTTC.

This clonotype was seen at least ten times. This may be a read error, as it is one base from a much larger clone. Since no conserved phenylalanine or tryptophan closes the CDR3, a read error is the likely cause. The chain joins TRBV28 to TRBJ2-5; 7 nucleotides match TRBD2. The CDR3 runs to 15 residues. Looked up from germline, CDR1 is MDHEN and CDR2 is SYDVKM. V shed 5 bases and J 3 bases; nucleotides not matched to a gene: 9. The CDR3 sequence is CASSIPGLTEETQYL. The CDR3 DNA sequence: TGTGCCAGCAGTATACCGGGACTAACAGAAGAGACCCAGTACCTC.

Many counts were recorded for this clonotype. The chain is built from TRBV6-2 or TRBV6-3 and TRBJ2-2; D possibly uses TRBD1 or TRBD2 (5 bases each). The V gene's germline CDR1 is MNHEY and CDR2 SVGEGT. The CDR3 is 16 amino acids. Trimming took 7 bases from V and 0 from J, leaving 15 bases between them. The CDR3 sequence: CASTPSGRANTGELFF. Here the CDR3 DNA reads TGTGCCAGCACCCCCTCGGGGCGGGCGAACACCGGGGAGCTGTTTTTT.

This clonotype was counted many times. This chain connects TRBV24-1 to TRBJ2-7; the D call may be TRBD1 or TRBD2 (5 bases each). CDR1 and CDR2 (germline): KGHDR, SFDVKD. This CDR3 region has 13 residues. V shed 4 bases and J shed 6 bases, with 12 bases lying between them. CDR3 sequence reads: CATSDPGTFEQYF. In DNA form, the CDR3 reads TGTGCCACCAGTGACCCCGGGACCTTCGAGCAGTACTTC.

This clonotype was observed at least ten times. This chain joins TRBV28 and TRBJ1-5, with TRBD1 matching over 7 bases. The CDR3 loop spans 17 amino acids. The V gene end was trimmed by 4 bases and the J gene end by 3 bases; junction bases not matched to a gene: 12. In germline, CDR1 is MDHEN, CDR2 SYDVKM. Written as DNA, the CDR3 is TGTGCCAGCAGTTCCCGGGGACAGCTGAGTGCCAATCAGCCCCAGCATTTT. Its protein is CASSSRGQLSANQPQHF.